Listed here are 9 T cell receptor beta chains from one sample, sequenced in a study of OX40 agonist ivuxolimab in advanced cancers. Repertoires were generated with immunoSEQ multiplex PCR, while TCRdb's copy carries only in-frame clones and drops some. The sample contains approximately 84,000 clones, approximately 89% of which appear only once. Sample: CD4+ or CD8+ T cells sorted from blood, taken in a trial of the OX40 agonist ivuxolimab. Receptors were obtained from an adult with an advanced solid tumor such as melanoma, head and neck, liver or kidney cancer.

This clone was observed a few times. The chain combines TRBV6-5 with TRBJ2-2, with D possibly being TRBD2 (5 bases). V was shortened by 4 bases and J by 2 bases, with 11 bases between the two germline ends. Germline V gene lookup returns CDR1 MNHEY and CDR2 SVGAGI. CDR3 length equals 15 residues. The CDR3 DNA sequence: TGTGCCAGCAGTTCCTCCCGGGGTAACACCGGGGAGCTGTTTTTT. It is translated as CASSSSRGNTGELFF.

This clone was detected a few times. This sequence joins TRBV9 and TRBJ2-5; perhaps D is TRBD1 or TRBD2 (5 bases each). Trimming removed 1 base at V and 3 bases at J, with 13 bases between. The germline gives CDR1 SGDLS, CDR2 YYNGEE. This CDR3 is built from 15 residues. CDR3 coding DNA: TGTGCCAGCAGCGTAACGGGACGAGCTAAAGAGACCCAGTACTTC. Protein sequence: CASSVTGRAKETQYF. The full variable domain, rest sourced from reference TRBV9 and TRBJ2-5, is DSGVTQTPKHLITATGQRVTLRCSPRSGDLSVYWYQQSLDQGLQFLIQYYNGEERAKGNILERFSAQQFPDLHSELNLSSLELGDSALYFCASSVTGRAKETQYFGPGTRLLVL.

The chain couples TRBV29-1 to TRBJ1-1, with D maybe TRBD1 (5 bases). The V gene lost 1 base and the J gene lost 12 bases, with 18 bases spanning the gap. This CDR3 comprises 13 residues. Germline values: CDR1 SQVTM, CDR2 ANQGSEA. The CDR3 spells CSVEAPGQRRPFF. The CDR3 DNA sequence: TGCAGCGTTGAAGCTCCTGGACAAAGGCGGCCTTTCTTT.

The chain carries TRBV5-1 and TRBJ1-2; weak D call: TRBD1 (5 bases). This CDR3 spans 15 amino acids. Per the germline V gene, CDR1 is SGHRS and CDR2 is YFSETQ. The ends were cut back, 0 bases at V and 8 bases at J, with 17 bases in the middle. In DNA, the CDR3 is TGCGCCAGCAGCTTGGCCGCCGGGACCCAGGAGGGCTACACCTTC. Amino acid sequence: CASSLAAGTQEGYTF.

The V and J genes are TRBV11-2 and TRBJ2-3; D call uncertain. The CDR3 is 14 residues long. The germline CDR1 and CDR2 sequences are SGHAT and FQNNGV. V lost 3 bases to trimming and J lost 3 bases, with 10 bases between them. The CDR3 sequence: CASSFNTRTDTQYF. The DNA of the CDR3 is TGTGCCAGCAGCTTCAATACAAGGACAGATACGCAGTATTTT.

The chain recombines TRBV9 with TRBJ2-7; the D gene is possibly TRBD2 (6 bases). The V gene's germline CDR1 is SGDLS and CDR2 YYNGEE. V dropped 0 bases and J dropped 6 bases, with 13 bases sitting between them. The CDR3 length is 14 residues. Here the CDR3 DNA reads TGTGCCAGCAGCGTAGGTGCGGGGATTAGCGAGCAGTACTTC. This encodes CASSVGAGISEQYF.

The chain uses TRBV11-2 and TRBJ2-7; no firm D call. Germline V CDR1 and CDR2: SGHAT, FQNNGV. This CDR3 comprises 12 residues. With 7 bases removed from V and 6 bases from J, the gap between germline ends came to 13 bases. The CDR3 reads CASTHGVGEQYF. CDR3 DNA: TGTGCCAGCACCCATGGGGTAGGCGAGCAGTACTTC. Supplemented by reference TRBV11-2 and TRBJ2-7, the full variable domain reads EAGVAQSPRYKIIEKRQSVAFWCNPISGHATLYWYQQILGQGPKLLIQFQNNGVVDDSQLPKDRFSAERLKGVDSTLKIQPAKLEDSAVYLCASTHGVGEQYFGPGTRLTVT.

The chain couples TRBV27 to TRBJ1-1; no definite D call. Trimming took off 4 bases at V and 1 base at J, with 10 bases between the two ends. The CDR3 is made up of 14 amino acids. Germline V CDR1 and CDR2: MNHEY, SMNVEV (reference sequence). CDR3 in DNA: TGTGCCAGCAGTTCCCTAAAACCGAACACTGAAGCTTTCTTT. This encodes CASSSLKPNTEAFF.

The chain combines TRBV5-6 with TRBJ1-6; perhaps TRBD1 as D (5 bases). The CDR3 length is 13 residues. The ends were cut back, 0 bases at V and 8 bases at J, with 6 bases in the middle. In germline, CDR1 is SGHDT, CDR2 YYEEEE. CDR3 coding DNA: TGTGCCAGCAGCTTGGTAGGGGATTCACCCCTCCACTTT. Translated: CASSLVGDSPLHF.